This T cell receptor (beta chain) derives from a study of cytomegalovirus exposure and HLA in healthy donors (TCRdb year 2017). About the study as a whole: An earlier analysis of 550 to 700 of the donors reported approximately 300 Gb of sequence data and roughly 100 million unique TCR beta sequences from roughly 200 million T cells. To predict cytomegalovirus infection status, the study combined high-throughput TCR immunosequencing, statistical association of individual TCRs with disease status, and machine learning. The later analysis used no new phenotypic data to find candidate immune exposures, relying instead on TCR beta sequences and their occurrence across donors. The study aimed to test whether cataloging public T cell receptors could reveal signatures of past pathogen exposure. A later analysis re-analyzed previously published TCR beta repertoires from roughly 600 donors and added high-resolution HLA genotyping to study TCR occurrence patterns. Along with the approximately 620-subject first cohort, a separate validation cohort of over 90 different subjects was used. Every discovery cohort repertoire had been produced on one sequencing platform. An early release covering 500 to 750 HLA-typed donors comprised approximately 290 gigabases of sequencing data and around 85 million unique TCR sequences. On average, over 200,000 unique TCR beta nucleotide sequences were sequenced per donor among about 400 genotyped donors of the cohort, with 15% to 20% of those sequences being non-productive. HLA typing included class I and class II loci at four-digit resolution. Donor age, sex, ethnicity and CMV serostatus were compiled alongside the repertoire data. In an earlier analysis of 587 of the donors, high-throughput TCR beta sequencing was used to judge whether each TCR beta V gene segment behaved as functional or pseudogenic. Because of strong linkage in the cohort, roughly five DR-DQ haplotypes were treated as single units for association and clustering. Typing coverage differed by locus: A, B, C, DRB1 and DQB1 were typed in about 620-630 donors, DQA1 in 500 to 550, DPA1 in 600 to 610, and DPB1 in just under 480. A later genetic analysis used genome-wide SNP genotypes for about three fifths of the 666 donors, treating that subset as a discovery cohort. Among the roughly 400 genotyped donors, around 81% belonged to the genetic ancestry cluster associated with self-reported Caucasian donors. Using immunosequencing, the study profiled T cell repertoires from about 610 subjects and related those repertoires to cytomegalovirus serostatus.

Libraries were made using the immunoSEQ multiplex PCR assay. A mixture of 60 forward primers for TCR Vbeta segments and 13 reverse primers for TCR Jbeta segments was used in the multiplex PCR. Amplification of the CDR3 region of rearranged TCR beta genes was performed with a multiplex PCR assay on genomic DNA. The amplified TCR beta libraries were sequenced on the Illumina HiSeq System as 87-base-pair reads. The paper's data handling went like this. In a later analysis, tens of millions of unique TCR beta chains were counted across the 650 to 700 repertoires, and roughly 9.9 million of these chains were shared by at least two donors. Raw reads were error-corrected and collapsed into unique sequences by a nearest-neighbor algorithm in which closely related sequences were merged to remove PCR and sequencing errors. To assign V, D and J gene segments, CDR3 sequences were aligned to IMGT reference sequences. For a sequence to be retained, a match of at least six nucleotides to both a V gene segment and a J gene segment was required. Rearrangements were called productive when the CDR3 lacked stop codons and stayed in frame with V and J; all others were non-productive. CDR3 was defined by IMGT convention, running from the second conserved V-encoded cysteine to the conserved J-encoded phenylalanine. The earlier analysis of 500 to 750 of the donors excluded any sequence lacking an unambiguous match to a single V gene segment. An earlier analysis of 500 to 700 of the donors classified V segments as functional when productive rearrangements were above 56.7% and as segregating when the standard deviation between donors was above 5%. A statistical classification framework was built for diagnosing cytomegalovirus status from the catalog of TCR beta chain sequences. V and J gene assignment, in a later analysis, came from comparing TCR nucleotide sequences with IMGT/GENE-DB human TR gene sequences. Using the TCRdist pipeline, a later analysis assigned CDR3 sequences along with most-parsimonious VDJ recombination scenarios. In a later analysis, each TCR beta chain was defined by its CDR3 amino acid sequence together with its V-gene family, and reads lacking a unique V-gene family were excluded. As a way to deal with suspected cross-contamination and a sequencing artifact, a later analysis dropped 450 to 600 nucleotide sequences that were highly shared and had low generation probability. For each public chain, a later analysis derived a clonal expansion index from normalized ranks of inferred template counts within each repertoire. Generation probabilities in a later analysis came from a VDJ recombination model fitted to out-of-frame rearrangements, and those results were checked against IGoR. Hypergeometric tests were used in a later analysis to score TCR-TCR, TCR-HLA and TCR-CMV co-occurrence, with a repertoire-size bias correction applied to the TCR pairs. False discovery rates were estimated in a later analysis by permuting HLA or CMV assignments 20 times. In a later analysis, co-occurring TCRs were grouped using DBSCAN, and TCRdist sequence similarity was added for clustering within HLA-allele-positive subsets. Repertoires with fewer than 30,000 or more than 120,000 public chains, plus five repertoires with anomalous nucleotide sharing, were excluded from co-occurrence clustering. As stored in TCRdb, this immuneACCESS dataset retains in-frame rearrangements with V and J assigned. A fraction of the clones does not appear; measured against another copy, unresolved V genes explain less than half of the discrepancy, and the remainder lacks a known reason. The V and J calls and clone size are taken from that table; D and trimming were inferred from the DNA. The sample profile shows more than 80,000 clones; 60% to 80% of them were found once. The ten largest clones represent 0.79% of the sample.

The cohort comprised 666 healthy bone marrow donors. All cohort members were sampled while nominally healthy, although unrecorded immune exposures were likely present. The donor was CMV seronegative and was included in the group of approximately 350 seronegative cohort members. A peripheral blood sample was provided by each donor, and peripheral blood mononuclear cells were used for TCR beta sequencing. The Qiagen DNeasy Blood Extraction Kit was used to extract genomic DNA from the blood cell samples. Notes on this clone: No cognate antigen has been identified for it. Base qualities are not at hand, and no much larger clone is one base apart.

Taken from the germline V gene, the CDR1 and CDR2 loops are SGDLS and YYNGEE. V is cut by 4 bases and J by 1 base, and the space between the germline ends is 14 bases. The CDR3, cysteine through phenylalanine, is 15 amino acids long. Only the CDR3 portion is preserved as DNA: 45 bases, with reading frame beginning at the first base. Broader findings and caveats from the paper: Linkage disequilibrium might explain the correlated functional status among segregating V segments, but an unknown experimental factor could not be ruled out. In a later genetic analysis, a missense DCLRE1C variant was associated with V-gene and J-gene trimming of TCR beta chains, and the association was replicated in an independent cohort. According to a later analysis, most CMV-associated TCR beta chains appeared to be HLA-restricted, and the HLA associations seemed to be driven largely by CMV exposure. Most TCR sequences were observed very rarely across donors, whereas some public TCRs were present in many individuals. In this cohort, only TCR beta chains were sequenced, and detectable features were limited by the absence of alpha or paired-chain data. The authors suggested that the approach could potentially be generalized to other disease states and immunological phenotypes. According to a later analysis, TCR association rates differed among HLA loci, with DRB1 alleles showing the most associated TCRs and HLA-C alleles showing the fewest. A further reported finding was that TCR beta sequences accurately predicted the HLA-A and HLA-B alleles for most subjects in the first cohort. Because counts were too low, more than 15 rarely observed V segments, including chromosome 9 orphons, were left out of the earlier analysis of 587 of the donors. The sequencing pipeline was judged likely to have produced a cluster of highly shared sequence variants as a technical artifact. Cytomegalovirus status was reported to be diagnosed by the classifier with high specificity and sensitivity in both the original and validation cohorts. Three of the identified cytomegalovirus-associated TCR beta chains were confirmed in vitro to be specific for cytomegalovirus antigens. Broadly in line with IMGT annotations, most TCR beta V segments showed up in productive rearrangements about 90% or about 30% of the time in an earlier analysis of 587 of the donors. Several of the top co-occurrence clusters appeared to be linked to parvovirus B19, influenza, CMV and Epstein-Barr virus, according to a later analysis. In a later analysis, HLA-associated TCR beta chains were found to be more clonally expanded and to have lower generation probabilities than equally common non-associated chains. A later analysis associated around 16,000 TCR beta sequences with specific HLA alleles at a false discovery rate of 0.05. Some IMGT-functional V segments, including TRBV6-2 and TRBV6-3, could not be told apart with the 87-base-pair reads, so those segments were excluded. In the study, approximately 150 TCR beta chains were listed as associated with cytomegalovirus. When HLA alleles, especially DR and DQ, strongly co-occurred, TCR associations were difficult to assign to individual alleles. For the cohort, immune exposure information was limited to CMV serostatus. Sequencing depth was assumed to be roughly uniform across donors in the presence/absence analyses, though that assumption may not hold. Compared with the roughly 710-donor mean, donors in an Asian-associated ancestry cluster had fewer N-insertions in productive TCRs, according to a later genetic analysis. Because HLA typing was missing for some donors at each locus, association tests included only the typed subset.

The sequence derives from a boy between 10 and 17 years old in good health and CMV-seronegative. The V and J segments used are TRBV9 and TRBJ1-1; the D gene is possibly TRBD1, with 6 bases matching. What was sequenced was PBMCs. The CDR3 in this case is CASSLPWDKNTEAFF. The DNA is TGTGCCAGCAGCCTCCCTTGGGACAAGAACACTGAAGCTTTCTTT.